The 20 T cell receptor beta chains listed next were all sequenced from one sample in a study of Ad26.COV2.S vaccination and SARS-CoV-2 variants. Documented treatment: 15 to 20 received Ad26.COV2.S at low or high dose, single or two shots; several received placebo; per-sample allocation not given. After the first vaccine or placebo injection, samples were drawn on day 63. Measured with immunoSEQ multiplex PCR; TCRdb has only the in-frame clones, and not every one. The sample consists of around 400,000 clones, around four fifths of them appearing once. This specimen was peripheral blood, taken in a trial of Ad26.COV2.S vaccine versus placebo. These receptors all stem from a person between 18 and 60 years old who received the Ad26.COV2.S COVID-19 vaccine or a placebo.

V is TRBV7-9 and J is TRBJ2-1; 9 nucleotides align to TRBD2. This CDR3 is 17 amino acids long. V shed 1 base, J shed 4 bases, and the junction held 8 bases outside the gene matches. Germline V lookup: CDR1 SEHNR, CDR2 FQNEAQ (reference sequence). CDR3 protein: CASSLEALAGLYNEQFF. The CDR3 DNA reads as TGTGCCAGCAGCTTAGAAGCTCTAGCGGGACTTTACAATGAGCAGTTCTTC.

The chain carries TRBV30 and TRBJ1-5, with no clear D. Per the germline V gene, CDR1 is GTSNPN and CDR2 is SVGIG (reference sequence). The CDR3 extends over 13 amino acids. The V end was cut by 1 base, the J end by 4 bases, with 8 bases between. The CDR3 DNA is TGTGCCTGGAGTGCGGGGTTTAATCAGCCCCAGCATTTT. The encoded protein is CAWSAGFNQPQHF.

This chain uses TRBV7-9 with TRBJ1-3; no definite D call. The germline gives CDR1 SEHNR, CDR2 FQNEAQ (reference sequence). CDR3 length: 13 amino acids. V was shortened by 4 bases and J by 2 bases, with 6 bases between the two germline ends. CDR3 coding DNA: TGTGCCAGCAGCTCCCCCCCTGGAAACACCATATATTTT. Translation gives CASSSPPGNTIYF. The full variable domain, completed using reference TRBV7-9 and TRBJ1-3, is DTGVSQNPRHKITKRGQNVTFRCDPISEHNRLYWYRQTLGQGPEFLTYFQNEAQLEKSRLLSDRFSAERPKGSFSTLEIQRTEQGDSAMYLCASSSPPGNTIYFGEGSWLTVV.

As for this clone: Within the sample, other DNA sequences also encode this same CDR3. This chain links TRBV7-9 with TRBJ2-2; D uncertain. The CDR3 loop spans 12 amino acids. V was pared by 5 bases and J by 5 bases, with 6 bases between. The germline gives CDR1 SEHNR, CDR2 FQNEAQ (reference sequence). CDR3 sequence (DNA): TGTGCCAGCAGCCTAGGTACCGGGGAGCTGTTTTTT. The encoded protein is CASSLGTGELFF.

CDR3 DNA: TGTGCCAGCAGTTGGGGACAGGGACTATACGAGCAGTACTTC. It encodes CASSWGQGLYEQYF. J is TRBJ2-7 and V is TRBV27, with 9 nucleotides matching TRBD1. The V gene's germline CDR1 is MNHEY and CDR2 SMNVEV (reference sequence). The CDR3 has 14 amino acids. V shed 4 bases and J 4 bases; nucleotides not matched to a gene: 5.

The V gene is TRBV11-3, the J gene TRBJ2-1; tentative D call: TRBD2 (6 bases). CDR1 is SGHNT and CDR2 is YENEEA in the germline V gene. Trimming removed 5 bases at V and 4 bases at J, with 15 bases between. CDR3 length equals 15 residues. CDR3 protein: CASSPLLAQYNEQFF. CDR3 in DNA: TGTGCCAGCAGCCCCTTACTAGCCCAGTACAATGAGCAGTTCTTC.

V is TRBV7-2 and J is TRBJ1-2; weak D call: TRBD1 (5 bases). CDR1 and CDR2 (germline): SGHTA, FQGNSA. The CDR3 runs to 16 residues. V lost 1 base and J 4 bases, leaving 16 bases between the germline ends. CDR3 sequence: CASSLGGVGQAYGYTF. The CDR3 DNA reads TGTGCCAGCAGCTTAGGGGGGGTTGGGCAGGCCTATGGCTACACCTTC.

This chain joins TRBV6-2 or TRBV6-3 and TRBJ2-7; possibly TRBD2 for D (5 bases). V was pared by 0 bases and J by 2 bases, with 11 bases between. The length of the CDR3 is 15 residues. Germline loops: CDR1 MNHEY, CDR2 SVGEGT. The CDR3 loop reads CASSYSTPRAYEQYF. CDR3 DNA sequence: TGTGCCAGCAGTTACTCGACCCCGCGGGCCTACGAGCAGTACTTC.

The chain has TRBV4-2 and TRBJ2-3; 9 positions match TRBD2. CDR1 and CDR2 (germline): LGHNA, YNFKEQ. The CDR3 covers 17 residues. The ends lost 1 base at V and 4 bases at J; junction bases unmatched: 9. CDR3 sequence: CASSQVGGGAMADTQYF. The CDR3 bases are TGTGCCAGCAGCCAAGTGGGCGGGGGGGCAATGGCAGATACGCAGTATTTT.

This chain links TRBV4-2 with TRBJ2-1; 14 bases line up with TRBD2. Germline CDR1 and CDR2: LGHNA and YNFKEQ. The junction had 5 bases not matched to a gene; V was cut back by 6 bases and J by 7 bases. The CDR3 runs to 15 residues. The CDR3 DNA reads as TGTGCCAGCAGTTCGGGGACTAGCGGGAGTAATGAGCAGTTCTTC. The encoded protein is CASSSGTSGSNEQFF.

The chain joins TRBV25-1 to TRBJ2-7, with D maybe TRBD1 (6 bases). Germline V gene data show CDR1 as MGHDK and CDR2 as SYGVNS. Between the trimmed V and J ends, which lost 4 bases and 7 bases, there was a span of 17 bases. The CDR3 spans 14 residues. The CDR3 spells CASSGGGRIWEQYF. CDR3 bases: TGTGCCAGCAGTGGTGGGGGCCGCATTTGGGAGCAGTACTTC.

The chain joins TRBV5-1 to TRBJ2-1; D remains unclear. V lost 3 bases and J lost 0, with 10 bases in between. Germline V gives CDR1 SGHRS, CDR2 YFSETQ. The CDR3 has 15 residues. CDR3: CASSYRVRSYNEQFF. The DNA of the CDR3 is TGCGCCAGCAGCTACCGGGTTCGCTCCTACAATGAGCAGTTCTTC.

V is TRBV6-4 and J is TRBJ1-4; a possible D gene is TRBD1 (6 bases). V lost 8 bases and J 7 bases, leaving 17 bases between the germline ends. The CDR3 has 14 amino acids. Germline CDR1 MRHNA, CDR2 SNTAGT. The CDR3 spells CASPRGGGSEKLFF. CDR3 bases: TGTGCCAGCCCGAGGGGAGGGGGGAGTGAAAAACTGTTTTTT.

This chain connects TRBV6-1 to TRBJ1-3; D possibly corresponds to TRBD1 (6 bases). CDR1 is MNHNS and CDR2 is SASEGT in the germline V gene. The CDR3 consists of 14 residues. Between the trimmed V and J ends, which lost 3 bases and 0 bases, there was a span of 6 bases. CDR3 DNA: TGTGCCAGCAGTGAGGGGGCCTCTGGAAACACCATATATTTT. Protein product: CASSEGASGNTIYF.

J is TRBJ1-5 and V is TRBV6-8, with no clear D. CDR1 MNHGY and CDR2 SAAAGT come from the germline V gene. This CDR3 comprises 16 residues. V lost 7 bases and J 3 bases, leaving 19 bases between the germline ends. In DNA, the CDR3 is TGTGCCAGCAACCTCGTTACCCGGACGGTCAATCAGCCCCAGCATTTT. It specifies CASNLVTRTVNQPQHF.

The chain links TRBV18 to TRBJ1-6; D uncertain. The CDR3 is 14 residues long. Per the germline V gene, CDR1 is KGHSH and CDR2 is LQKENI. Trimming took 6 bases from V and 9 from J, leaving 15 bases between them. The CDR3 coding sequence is TGTGCCAGCTCTCCTACTAATTCCGGTTCACCCCTCCACTTT. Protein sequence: CASSPTNSGSPLHF.

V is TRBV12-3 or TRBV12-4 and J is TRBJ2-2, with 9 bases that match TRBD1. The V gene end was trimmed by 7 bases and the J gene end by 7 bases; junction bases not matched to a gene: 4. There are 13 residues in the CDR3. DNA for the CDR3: TGTGCCAGCACGACGGACAGGGGCGGGGAGCTGTTTTTT. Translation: CASTTDRGGELFF.

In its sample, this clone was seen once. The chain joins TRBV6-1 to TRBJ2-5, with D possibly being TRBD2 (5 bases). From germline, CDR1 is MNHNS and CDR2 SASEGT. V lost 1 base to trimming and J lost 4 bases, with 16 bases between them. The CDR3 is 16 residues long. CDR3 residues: CASSEEWESVLETQYF. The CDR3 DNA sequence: TGTGCCAGCAGTGAAGAGTGGGAGAGTGTTCTAGAGACCCAGTACTTC.

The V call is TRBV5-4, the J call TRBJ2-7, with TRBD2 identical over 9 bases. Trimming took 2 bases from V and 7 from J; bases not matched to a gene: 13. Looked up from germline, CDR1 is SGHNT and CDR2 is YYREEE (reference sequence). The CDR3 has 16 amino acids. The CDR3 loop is CASSLGGGRAGREQYF. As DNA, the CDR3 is TGTGCCAGCAGCTTAGGCGGCGGGAGGGCCGGGAGAGAGCAGTACTTC.

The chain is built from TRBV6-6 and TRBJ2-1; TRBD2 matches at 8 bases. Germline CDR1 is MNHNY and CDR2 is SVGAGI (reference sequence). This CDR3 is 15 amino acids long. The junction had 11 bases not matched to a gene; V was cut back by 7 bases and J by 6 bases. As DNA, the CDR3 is TGTGCCAGCACGAAACCCGGGACTAGTGGCAATGAGCAGTTCTTC. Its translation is CASTKPGTSGNEQFF.